Below are 4 T cell receptor beta chains sequenced from a single sample in a study of technical replicates of blood from a few donors. The data were produced by immunoSEQ multiplex PCR, yet TCRdb's version contains in-frame clones alone and is incomplete. The table lists tens of thousands of clones, 85% to 95% of them singletons. The sample taken for sequencing was T cells isolated from PBMCs. These receptors all come from a human donor in good health.

The chain has TRBV7-3 and TRBJ2-2; 8 bases line up with TRBD2. The CDR3 has 16 amino acids. V shed 2 bases and J 6 bases; nucleotides not matched to a gene: 8. The germline V gene has CDR1 SGHTA and CDR2 FQGTGA. For the CDR3, the DNA is TGTGCCAGCAGCTTACACGGACTAGCTTCGGCCGGGGAGCTGTTTTTT. Translation gives CASSLHGLASAGELFF.

This clone turned up a few times. The chain uses TRBV7-2 and TRBJ2-1; 10 bases align to TRBD2. CDR1 SGHTA and CDR2 FQGNSA come from the germline V gene. J was trimmed by 0 bases and V by 2 bases; bases with no gene match: 4. CDR3 length: 17 amino acids. The DNA for the CDR3 is TGTGCCAGCAGCTTATTGAGCGGGAGGGCCTCCTACAATGAGCAGTTCTTC. Its protein product is CASSLLSGRASYNEQFF.

V is TRBV19 and J is TRBJ2-2; 8 nucleotides agree with TRBD2. Trimming removed 5 bases from V and 5 bases from J; junction bases left unmatched: 13. Germline lookup yields CDR1 LNHDA and CDR2 SQIVND (reference sequence). This CDR3 is 17 amino acids long. The CDR3 nucleotides are TGTGCCAGTAGTGGAACTAGCGGTTGGTTTGGAACCGGGGAGCTGTTTTTT. This translates into CASSGTSGWFGTGELFF.

This chain links TRBV18 with TRBJ2-1; 11 bases fit TRBD1. The V segment lost 4 bases and the J segment 7 bases; nucleotides outside the gene matches: 9. CDR1 KGHSH and CDR2 LQKENI come from the germline V gene. CDR3 size: 16 residues. DNA of the CDR3: TGTGCCAGCTCACTATCCCGGGACAGGGGGGTGAATGAGCAGTTCTTC. It yields the protein CASSLSRDRGVNEQFF.